This record looks at one T cell receptor beta chain sequence and its context. Its antigen remains unknown. Germline loops: CDR1 SGHNT, CDR2 YYREEE (reference sequence). Trimming cost V 1 base and J 5 bases; bases outside gene matches: 7. The CDR3 is 15 amino acids. The record originates from a study of cytomegalovirus exposure and HLA in healthy donors. General study results and limits: It was only CMV serostatus that was available as immune exposure information. Presence/absence analyses took donor sequencing depth as roughly uniform. A missense DCLRE1C variant was associated with V- and J-gene trimming of TCR beta chains in a later analysis, and an independent cohort replicated the association.

PCR amplification relied on 60 Vbeta primers (plus 13 Jbeta primers). This table comes from immunoSEQ multiplex PCR, and its TCRdb copy is limited to in-frame clones, with some not included. The repertoire holds about 88,000 clones, with 69% as singletons. This clonotype was sampled from a man aged 45 to 65 in good health and CMV-seronegative. The sequencing input was PBMCs. The J gene is TRBJ2-5, the V gene TRBV5-4, with 8 bases that match TRBD1. The CDR3 DNA follows: TGTGCCAGCAGCTTGTCCTTGGACAGGGCGGAGACCCAGTACTTC. Encoded protein: CASSLSLDRAETQYF.